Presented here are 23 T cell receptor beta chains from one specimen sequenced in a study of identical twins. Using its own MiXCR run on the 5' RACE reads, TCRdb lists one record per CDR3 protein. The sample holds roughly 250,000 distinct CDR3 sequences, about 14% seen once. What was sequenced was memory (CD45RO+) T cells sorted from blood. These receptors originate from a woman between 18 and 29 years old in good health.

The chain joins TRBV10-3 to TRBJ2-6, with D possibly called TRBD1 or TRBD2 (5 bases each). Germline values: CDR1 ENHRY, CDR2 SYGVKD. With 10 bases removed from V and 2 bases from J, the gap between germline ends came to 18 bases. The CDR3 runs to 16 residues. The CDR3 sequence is CATHLGGPAGANVLTF. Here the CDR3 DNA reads TGTGCCACGCATCTTGGGGGACCAGCTGGGGCCAACGTCCTGACTTTC.

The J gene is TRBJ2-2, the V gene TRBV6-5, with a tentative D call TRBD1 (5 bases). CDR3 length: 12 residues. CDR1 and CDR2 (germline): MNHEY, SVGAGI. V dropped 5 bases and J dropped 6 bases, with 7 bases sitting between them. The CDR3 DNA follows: TGTGCCAGCAGTAGGGGCGCCGGGGAGCTGTTTTTT. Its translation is CASSRGAGELFF.

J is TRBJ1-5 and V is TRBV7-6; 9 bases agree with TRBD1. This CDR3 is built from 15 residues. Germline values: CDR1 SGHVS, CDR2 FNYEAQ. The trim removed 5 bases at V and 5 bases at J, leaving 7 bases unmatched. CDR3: CASSPDRGFHQPQHF. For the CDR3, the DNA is TGTGCCAGCAGCCCGGACAGGGGCTTCCATCAGCCCCAGCATTTT.

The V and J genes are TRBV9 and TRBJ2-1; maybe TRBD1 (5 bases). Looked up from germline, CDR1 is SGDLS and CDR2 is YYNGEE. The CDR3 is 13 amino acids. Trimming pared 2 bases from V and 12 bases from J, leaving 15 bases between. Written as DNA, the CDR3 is TGTGCCAGCAGCGTTCGACTTCAGGGTGGGCAGTTCTTC. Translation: CASSVRLQGGQFF.

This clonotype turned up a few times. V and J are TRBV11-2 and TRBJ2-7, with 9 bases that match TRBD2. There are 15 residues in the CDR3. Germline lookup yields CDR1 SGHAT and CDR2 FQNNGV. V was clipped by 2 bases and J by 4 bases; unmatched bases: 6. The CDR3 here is CASSLTREGLYEQYF. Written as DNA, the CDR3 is TGTGCCAGCAGCTTAACGCGGGAGGGCTTGTACGAGCAGTACTTC.

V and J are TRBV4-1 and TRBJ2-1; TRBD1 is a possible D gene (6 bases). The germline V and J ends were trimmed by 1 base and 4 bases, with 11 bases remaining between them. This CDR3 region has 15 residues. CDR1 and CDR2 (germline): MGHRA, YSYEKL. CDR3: CASSQVLGQYNEQFF. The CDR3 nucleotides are TGCGCCAGCAGCCAAGTACTAGGACAGTACAATGAGCAGTTCTTC.

This CDR3 is CASSNTGEHEQYF. The CDR3 DNA is TGTGCCAGCAGCAATACAGGGGAGCACGAGCAGTACTTC. This chain links TRBV12-3 or TRBV12-4 with TRBJ2-7, with 7 bases matching TRBD1. The CDR3 has 13 residues. Trimming took 6 bases from V and 5 from J; bases not matched to a gene: 7.

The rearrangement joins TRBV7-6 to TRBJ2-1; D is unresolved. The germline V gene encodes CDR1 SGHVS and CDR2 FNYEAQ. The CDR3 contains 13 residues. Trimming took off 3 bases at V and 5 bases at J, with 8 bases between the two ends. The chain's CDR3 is CASSFREDNEQFF. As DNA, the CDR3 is TGTGCCAGCAGCTTTCGTGAGGACAATGAGCAGTTCTTC.

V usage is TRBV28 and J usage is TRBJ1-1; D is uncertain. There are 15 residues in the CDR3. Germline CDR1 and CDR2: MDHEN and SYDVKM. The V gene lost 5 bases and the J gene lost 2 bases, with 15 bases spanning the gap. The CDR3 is CASSTQDGRNTEAFF. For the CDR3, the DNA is TGTGCCAGCAGTACCCAGGACGGGAGAAACACTGAAGCTTTCTTT.

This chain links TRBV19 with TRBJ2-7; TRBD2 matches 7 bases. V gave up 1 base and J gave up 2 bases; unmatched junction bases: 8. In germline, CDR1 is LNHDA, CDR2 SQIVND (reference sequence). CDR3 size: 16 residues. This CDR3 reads CASSIGSGVATYEQYF. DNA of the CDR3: TGTGCCAGTAGTATAGGGAGCGGGGTAGCAACCTACGAGCAGTACTTC.

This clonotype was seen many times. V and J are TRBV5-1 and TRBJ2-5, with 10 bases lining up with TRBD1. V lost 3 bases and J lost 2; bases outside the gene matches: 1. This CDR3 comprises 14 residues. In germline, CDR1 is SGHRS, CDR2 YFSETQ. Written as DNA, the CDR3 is TGCGCCAGCAGCTGGGGACAGGGGCAAGAGACCCAGTACTTC. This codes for CASSWGQGQETQYF.

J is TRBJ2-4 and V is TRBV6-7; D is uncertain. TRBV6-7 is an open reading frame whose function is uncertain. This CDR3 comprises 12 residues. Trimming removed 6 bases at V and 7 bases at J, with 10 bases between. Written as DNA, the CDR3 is TGTGCCAGCAGACATATAGGGAACATTCAGTACTTC. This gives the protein CASRHIGNIQYF.

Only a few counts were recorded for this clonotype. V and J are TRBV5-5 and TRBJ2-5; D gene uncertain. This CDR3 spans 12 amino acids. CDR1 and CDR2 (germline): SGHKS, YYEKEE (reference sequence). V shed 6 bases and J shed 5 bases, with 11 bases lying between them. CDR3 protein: CASTPARETQYF. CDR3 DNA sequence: TGTGCCAGCACTCCTGCGCGGGAGACCCAGTACTTC.

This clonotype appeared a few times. The CDR3, as DNA: TGTGCCAGCAGCTTAGATCGGGAGTCCACAGATACGCAGTATTTT. This sequence encodes CASSLDRESTDTQYF. The genes are TRBV11-2 and TRBJ2-3, with D tentatively TRBD2 (6 bases). CDR1 and CDR2 from the germline V gene are SGHAT and FQNNGV. V was cut by 0 bases and J by 2 bases, with 9 bases left in between. The CDR3 sequence is 15 residues long.

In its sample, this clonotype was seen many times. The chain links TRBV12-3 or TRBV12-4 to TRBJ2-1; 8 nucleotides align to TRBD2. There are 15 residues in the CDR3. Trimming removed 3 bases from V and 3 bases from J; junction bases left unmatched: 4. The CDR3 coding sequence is TGTGCCAGCAGTTTTGGACTAGCAGGCTACAATGAGCAGTTCTTC. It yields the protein CASSFGLAGYNEQFF.

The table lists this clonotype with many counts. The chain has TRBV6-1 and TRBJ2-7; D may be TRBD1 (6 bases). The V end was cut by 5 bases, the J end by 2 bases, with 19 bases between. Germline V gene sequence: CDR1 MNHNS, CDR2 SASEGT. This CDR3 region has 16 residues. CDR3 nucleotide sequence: TGTGCCAGCAGTCCCACGCAGGGGTCTAGTCCCTACGAGCAGTACTTC. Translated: CASSPTQGSSPYEQYF.

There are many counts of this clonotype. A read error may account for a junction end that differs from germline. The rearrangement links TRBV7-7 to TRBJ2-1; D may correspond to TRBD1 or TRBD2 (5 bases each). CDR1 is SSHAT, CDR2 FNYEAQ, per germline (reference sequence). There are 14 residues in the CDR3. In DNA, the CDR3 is TGTGCTAGCAGCTCCTCGGGGCCGAACAATGAGCAGTTCTTC. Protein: CASSSSGPNNEQFF.

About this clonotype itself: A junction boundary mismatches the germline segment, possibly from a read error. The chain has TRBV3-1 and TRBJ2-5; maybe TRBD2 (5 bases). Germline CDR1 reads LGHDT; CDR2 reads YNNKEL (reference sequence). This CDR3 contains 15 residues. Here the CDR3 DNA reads TGTGCCAGCTGCCAAAGGGTCCCGGGGAAAGAGACCCAGTACTTC. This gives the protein CASCQRVPGKETQYF.

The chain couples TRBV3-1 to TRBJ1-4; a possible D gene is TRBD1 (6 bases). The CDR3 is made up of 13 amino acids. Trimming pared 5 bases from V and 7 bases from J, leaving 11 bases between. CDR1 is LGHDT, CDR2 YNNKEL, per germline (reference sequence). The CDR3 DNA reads TGTGCCAGCAGCTGGGGGGGGCTTGAAAAACTGTTTTTT. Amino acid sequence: CASSWGGLEKLFF.

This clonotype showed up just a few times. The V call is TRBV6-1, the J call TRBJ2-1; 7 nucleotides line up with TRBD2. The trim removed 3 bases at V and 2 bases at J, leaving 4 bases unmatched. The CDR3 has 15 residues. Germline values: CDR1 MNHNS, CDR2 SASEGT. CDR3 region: CASSDLGGAYNEQFF. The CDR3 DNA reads TGTGCCAGCAGTGATTTGGGGGGGGCCTACAATGAGCAGTTCTTC.

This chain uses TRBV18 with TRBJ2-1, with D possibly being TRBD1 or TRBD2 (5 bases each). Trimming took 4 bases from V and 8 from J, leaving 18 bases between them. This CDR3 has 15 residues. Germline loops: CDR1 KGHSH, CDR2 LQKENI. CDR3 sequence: CASSLGPGRVDEQFF. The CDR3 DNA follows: TGTGCCAGCTCACTCGGTCCGGGACGGGTGGATGAGCAGTTCTTC.

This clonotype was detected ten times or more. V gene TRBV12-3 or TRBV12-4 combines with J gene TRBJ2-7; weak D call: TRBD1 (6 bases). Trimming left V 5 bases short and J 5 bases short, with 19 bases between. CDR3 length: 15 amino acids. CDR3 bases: TGTGCCAGCAGTAGTCCTAGGGGGACGAGGAACGAGCAGTACTTC. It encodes CASSSPRGTRNEQYF.

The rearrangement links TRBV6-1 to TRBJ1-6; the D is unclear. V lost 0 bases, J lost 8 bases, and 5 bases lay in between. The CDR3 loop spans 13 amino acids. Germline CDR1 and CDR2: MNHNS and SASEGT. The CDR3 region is CASSEAVDSPLHF. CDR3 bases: TGTGCCAGCAGTGAAGCGGTGGATTCACCCCTCCACTTT.